This TCR beta chain was sequenced for a study of cytomegalovirus exposure and HLA in healthy donors. Notes on the study in general: DRB1 showed the most TCR associations and HLA-C the fewest in a later analysis, as rates varied by HLA locus. Researchers had no immune exposure information except CMV serostatus available.

This clone was counted a few times. Its antigen is not identified. The PCR made use of 60 Vbeta and 13 Jbeta primers. Measured with immunoSEQ multiplex PCR; TCRdb has only the in-frame clones, and not every one. The data show some 130,000 clones, 79% seen once. V shed 0 bases, J shed 2 bases, and the junction held 6 bases outside the gene matches. CDR3 length: 17 amino acids. Germline V gives CDR1 SGHRS, CDR2 YFSETQ. Input material: PBMCs. This chain joins TRBV5-1 and TRBJ2-3; 10 bases agree with TRBD2. The TCR originated in a man aged 40-49 years in good health and CMV-seropositive. CDR3 protein: CASSLAPGTSDTDTQYF. The CDR3 DNA reads TGCGCCAGCAGCTTGGCCCCCGGGACTAGCGACACAGATACGCAGTATTTT.